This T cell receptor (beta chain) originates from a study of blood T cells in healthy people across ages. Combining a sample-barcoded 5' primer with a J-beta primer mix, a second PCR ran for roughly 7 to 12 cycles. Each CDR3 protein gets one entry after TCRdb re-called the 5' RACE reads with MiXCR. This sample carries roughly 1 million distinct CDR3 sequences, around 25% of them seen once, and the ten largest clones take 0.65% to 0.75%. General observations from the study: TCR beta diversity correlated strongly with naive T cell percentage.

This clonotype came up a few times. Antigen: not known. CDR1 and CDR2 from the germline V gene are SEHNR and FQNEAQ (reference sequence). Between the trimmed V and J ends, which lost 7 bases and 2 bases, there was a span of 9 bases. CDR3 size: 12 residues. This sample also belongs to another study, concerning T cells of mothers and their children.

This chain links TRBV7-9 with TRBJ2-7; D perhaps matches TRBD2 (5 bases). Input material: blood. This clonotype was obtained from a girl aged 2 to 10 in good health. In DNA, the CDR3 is TGTGCCAGCACTACCGGGGCCTACGAGCAGTACTTC. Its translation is CASTTGAYEQYF.